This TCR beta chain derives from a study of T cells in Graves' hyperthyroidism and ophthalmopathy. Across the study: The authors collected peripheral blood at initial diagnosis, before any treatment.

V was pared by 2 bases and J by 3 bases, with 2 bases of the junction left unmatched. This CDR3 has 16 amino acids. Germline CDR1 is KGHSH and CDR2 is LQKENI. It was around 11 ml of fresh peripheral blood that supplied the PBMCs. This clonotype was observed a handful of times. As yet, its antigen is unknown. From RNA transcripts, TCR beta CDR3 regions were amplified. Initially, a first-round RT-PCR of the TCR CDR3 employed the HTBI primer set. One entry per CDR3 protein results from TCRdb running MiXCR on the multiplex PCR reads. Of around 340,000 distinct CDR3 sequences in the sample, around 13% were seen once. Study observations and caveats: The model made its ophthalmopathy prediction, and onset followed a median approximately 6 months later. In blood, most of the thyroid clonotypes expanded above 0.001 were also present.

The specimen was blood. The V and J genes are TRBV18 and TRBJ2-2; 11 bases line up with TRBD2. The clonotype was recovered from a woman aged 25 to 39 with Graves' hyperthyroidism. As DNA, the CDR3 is TGTGCCAGCTCACCAATAGCGGGAGGGCACACCGGGGAGCTGTTTTTT. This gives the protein CASSPIAGGHTGELFF.